The 23 T cell receptor beta chains listed next were all sequenced from one sample in a study of blood T cells in healthy people across ages. Combining a sample-barcoded 5' primer with a J-beta primer mix, a second PCR ran for about 7 to 11 cycles. TCRdb redid the calling of the 5' RACE reads with MiXCR, one entry per CDR3 protein. The table includes some 880,000 distinct CDR3 sequences, roughly 40% detected once. Input material: blood. The source of these receptors is a man younger than 35 in good health.

This clonotype turned up a few times. CDR3 sequence reads: CASSFISGNTIYF. In DNA form, the CDR3 reads TGTGCCAGCAGTTTCATCTCTGGAAACACCATATATTTT. The J gene is TRBJ1-3, the V gene TRBV12-3 or TRBV12-4; no clear D. The CDR3 extends over 13 amino acids. Trimming took 3 bases from V and 0 from J, leaving 3 bases between them.

The J gene is TRBJ2-3, the V gene TRBV28, with TRBD1 identical over 9 bases. The V gene end was trimmed by 6 bases and the J gene end by 6 bases; junction bases not matched to a gene: 16. Germline values: CDR1 MDHEN, CDR2 SYDVKM. The CDR3 has 17 residues. CDR3 nucleotides: TGTGCCAGCAGCACAACCGGGACAGGGACATCAGGCGATACGCAGTATTTT. It encodes CASSTTGTGTSGDTQYF. Full variable domain (rest looked up from reference TRBV28 and TRBJ2-3): DVKVTQSSRYLVKRTGEKVFLECVQDMDHENMFWYRQDPGLGLRLIYFSYDVKMKEKGDIPEGYSVSREKKERFSLILESASTNQTSMYLCASSTTGTGTSGDTQYFGPGTRLTVL.

This clonotype was observed many times. CDR3 nucleotides: TGTGCCAGCAGTTTGTCGGGACAGGGCCACGAGCAGTACTTC. This codes for CASSLSGQGHEQYF. The genes are TRBV12-3 or TRBV12-4 and TRBJ2-7; 9 nucleotides align to TRBD1. Unmatched junction bases numbered 5, after V lost 3 bases and J lost 5 bases. The CDR3 contains 14 residues.

This clonotype was seen a handful of times. The CDR3 DNA is TGTGCCAGCAGCTTAAACGTCAGATTTGCGGTCTCTTCCTACGAGCAGTACTTC. Protein product: CASSLNVRFAVSSYEQYF. V usage is TRBV7-3 and J usage is TRBJ2-7; no reliable D call. Germline CDR1 reads SGHTA; CDR2 reads FQGTGA. The CDR3 loop spans 18 amino acids. V gave up 1 base and J gave up 1 base, with 20 bases separating them.

In this sample, this clonotype turned up a few times. V is TRBV13 and J is TRBJ1-2; TRBD1 matches at 9 bases. After removal of 5 bases from V and 6 bases from J, the junction contained 10 bases not matched to a gene. The V gene's germline CDR1 is PRHDT and CDR2 FYEKMQ (reference sequence). The CDR3 extends over 15 amino acids. CDR3 amino acids: CASSPRTGDFDGYTF. CDR3 bases: TGTGCCAGCAGCCCCCGGACAGGGGATTTCGATGGCTACACCTTC.

As concerns this clonotype: A read error may be the cause here, since a much bigger clone is one base away. The chain joins TRBV12-5 to TRBJ1-2, with D hard to call. This CDR3 has 14 residues. CDR1 and CDR2 from the germline V gene are LGHNT and FRNRAP. The CDR3 here is CASGLPTATYGCTF. For the CDR3, the DNA is TGTGCTAGTGGTTTGCCCACAGCGACCTATGGCTGCACCTTC.

This clonotype was counted many times. J is TRBJ2-1 and V is TRBV4-1; 12 bases are shared with TRBD2. Germline-derived CDR1 and CDR2 are MGHRA and YSYEKL. The length of the CDR3 is 18 residues. V gave up 2 bases and J gave up 0 bases; unmatched junction bases: 5. Here the CDR3 reads CASSQWASGGASYNEQFF. The CDR3 DNA reads as TGCGCCAGCAGCCAATGGGCTAGCGGGGGGGCCTCCTACAATGAGCAGTTCTTC.

The chain joins TRBV12-3 or TRBV12-4 to TRBJ2-4, with 10 bases aligning to TRBD1. The closer fit of TRBJ2-7 to the DNA end suggests the J call may be wrong. The CDR3 totals 18 residues. The CDR3: CASSLGQGQGIGIHEQYF. CDR3 sequence (DNA): TGTGCCAGCAGTTTGGGACAGGGGCAGGGCATTGGCATCCACGAGCAGTACTTC.

On this clonotype itself: This may be a read error: a much more frequent sequence differs by one nucleotide. V usage is TRBV29-1 and J usage is TRBJ2-7; the D is unclear. The CDR3 covers 12 residues. CDR1 SQVTM and CDR2 ANQGSEA come from the germline V gene. V lost 4 bases to trimming and J lost 5 bases, with 12 bases between them. The CDR3: CSVGRTSNEQYF. CDR3 coding DNA: TGCAGCGTTGGGCGGACCAGCAACGAGCAGTACTTC.

This clonotype was seen at least ten times. This chain joins TRBV4-1 and TRBJ2-1, with 10 bases fitting TRBD1. The germline V gene has CDR1 MGHRA and CDR2 YSYEKL. Trimming took 4 bases from V and 9 from J; bases not matched to a gene: 9. This CDR3 spans 15 amino acids. The CDR3 spells CASSPPDRGGSEQFF. The CDR3 bases are TGCGCCAGCAGCCCTCCGGACAGGGGGGGTAGTGAGCAGTTCTTC.

This clonotype showed up just a few times. The genes are TRBV25-1 and TRBJ2-7; no clear D. The ends were cut back, 6 bases at V and 2 bases at J, with 8 bases in the middle. Germline V gene data show CDR1 as MGHDK and CDR2 as SYGVNS. The CDR3 runs 12 residues. The CDR3 protein is CASRSMAYEQYF. The CDR3 DNA follows: TGTGCCAGCAGGAGTATGGCCTACGAGCAGTACTTC.

The V and J genes are TRBV20-1 and TRBJ2-5; TRBD2 matches at 7 bases. This CDR3 has 12 amino acids. The germline CDR1 and CDR2 sequences are DFQATT and SNEGSKA (reference sequence). With V trimmed by 6 bases and J by 5 bases, 6 bases remained unmatched. CDR3: CSAKPSGETQYF. CDR3 bases: TGCAGTGCCAAACCTAGCGGCGAGACCCAGTACTTC.

To note about this clonotype: A much larger clonotype is one base distant, so this may be a read error. The gene calls are TRBV7-2 and TRBJ2-4, with no clear D. Deletions cut 0 bases from V and 8 bases from J, with 11 bases between. Looked up from germline, CDR1 is SGHTA and CDR2 is FQGNSA. The CDR3 spans 14 residues. CDR3 loop: CASSLAPEKDIQYF. For the CDR3, the DNA is TGTGCCAGCAGCTTAGCTCCGGAGAAAGACATTCAGTACTTC.

There are many counts of this clonotype. CDR3 DNA: TGCGCCAGCAGCTTGGCAGTTGGAAAAAACATTCAGTACTTC. It is translated as CASSLAVGKNIQYF. V gene TRBV5-1 combines with J gene TRBJ2-4; D gene uncertain. With 0 bases removed from V and 4 bases from J, the gap between germline ends came to 8 bases. CDR3 length: 14 amino acids. Germline V gene sequence: CDR1 SGHRS, CDR2 YFSETQ.

This clonotype turned up a few times. The gene calls are TRBV12-3 or TRBV12-4 and TRBJ2-7, with D perhaps TRBD1 or TRBD2 (6 bases each). CDR3 size: 16 residues. The ends were cut back, 1 base at V and 5 bases at J, with 18 bases in the middle. This chain's CDR3 is CASSLGGQGRKNEQYF. The CDR3 DNA sequence: TGTGCCAGCAGTTTAGGCGGGCAGGGGAGGAAGAACGAGCAGTACTTC.

The chain uses TRBV25-1 and TRBJ2-3; possible D gene TRBD2, 7 bases. This CDR3 contains 17 residues. Germline V CDR1 and CDR2: MGHDK, SYGVNS. V was cut by 0 bases and J by 2 bases, with 15 bases left in between. The CDR3 DNA reads TGTGCCAGCAGTGAATATTGGTGGGGGGGCCTCACAGATACGCAGTATTTT. Translated: CASSEYWWGGLTDTQYF.

This clonotype was recorded at least ten times. The V call is TRBV7-2, the J call TRBJ2-7; 7 bases align to TRBD1. This CDR3 has 15 amino acids. Germline V lookup: CDR1 SGHTA, CDR2 FQGNSA. The ends lost 3 bases at V and 2 bases at J; junction bases unmatched: 7. In nucleotides, the CDR3 is TGTGCCAGCAGCTTCACAGGGGTCCCAACCTACGAGCAGTACTTC. Its protein is CASSFTGVPTYEQYF. The whole variable domain, filled in from reference TRBV7-2 and TRBJ2-7, reads GAGVSQSPSNKVTEKGKDVELRCDPISGHTALYWYRQSLGQGLEFLIYFQGNSAPDKSGLPSDRFSAERTGGSVSTLTIQRTQQEDSAVYLCASSFTGVPTYEQYFGPGTRLTVT.

Turning to this clonotype: Its ends do not fully match the called genes, so a read error is possible. J is TRBJ2-1 and V is TRBV30; a possible D gene is TRBD2 (5 bases). Germline loops: CDR1 GTSNPN, CDR2 SVGIG (reference sequence). The CDR3 covers 12 residues. As DNA, the CDR3 is TGTGCCGGGAGTTTGGACTTCGATGAGCAGTTCTTC. Translated: CAGSLDFDEQFF.

This clonotype was counted a few times. The CDR3 region is CASGYRLTDTQYF. DNA of the CDR3: TGTGCCAGCGGATACCGACTCACAGATACGCAGTATTTT. The chain uses TRBV19 and TRBJ2-3; no reliable D call. This CDR3 region has 13 residues. Germline V gene lookup returns CDR1 LNHDA and CDR2 SQIVND (reference sequence). V lost 9 bases and J 2 bases, leaving 12 bases between the germline ends. The complete variable domain, with remaining parts taken from reference TRBV19 and TRBJ2-3, reads DGGITQSPKYLFRKEGQNVTLSCEQNLNHDAMYWYRQDPGQGLRLIYYSQIVNDFQKGDIAEGYSVSREKKESFPLTVTSAQKNPTAFYLCASGYRLTDTQYFGPGTRLTVL.

This clonotype showed up many times. This chain joins TRBV15 and TRBJ2-1; 9 nucleotides match TRBD1. Per the germline V gene, CDR1 is LNHNV and CDR2 is YYDKDF (reference sequence). The V gene end was trimmed by 4 bases and the J gene end by 1 base; junction bases not matched to a gene: 5. The CDR3 is 16 residues long. This chain's CDR3 is CATSTTGGWSYNEQFF. Written as DNA, the CDR3 is TGTGCCACCAGCACCACAGGGGGCTGGTCCTACAATGAGCAGTTCTTC. Complete variable domain (other parts from reference TRBV15 and TRBJ2-1): DAMVIQNPRYQVTQFGKPVTLSCSQTLNHNVMYWYQQKSSQAPKLLFHYYDKDFNNEADTPDNFQSRRPNTSFCFLDIRSPGLGDTAMYLCATSTTGGWSYNEQFFGPGTRLTVL.

The rearrangement links TRBV4-1 to TRBJ2-5, with 9 bases matching TRBD2. The CDR3 loop spans 16 amino acids. The V segment lost 0 bases and the J segment 11 bases; nucleotides outside the gene matches: 13. The germline V gene has CDR1 MGHRA and CDR2 YSYEKL. The CDR3 is CASSQDRASGVLEQYF. The CDR3 region has the DNA TGCGCCAGCAGCCAAGATAGGGCTAGCGGGGTTCTTGAGCAGTACTTC.

The chain couples TRBV2 to TRBJ2-1; the match to TRBD2 covers 7 bases. V shed 8 bases, J shed 8 bases, and the junction held 21 bases outside the gene matches. The length of the CDR3 is 17 residues. Looked up from germline, CDR1 is SNHLY and CDR2 is FYNNEI. Here the CDR3 reads CASGGLETGYGIYEQFF. For the CDR3, the DNA is TGTGCCAGCGGCGGACTAGAGACGGGTTACGGGATCTATGAGCAGTTCTTC.

J is TRBJ2-5 and V is TRBV25-1, with TRBD2 matching 7 bases. The tail of the sequence fits TRBJ2-7 better, so the J call may be wrong. Germline V gene sequence: CDR1 MGHDK, CDR2 SYGVNS. The CDR3 is 14 amino acids. Here the CDR3 DNA reads TGTGCCAGCAGTGTTGGTAACGGGGGGTACGAGCAGTACTTC. Translated: CASSVGNGGYEQYF.